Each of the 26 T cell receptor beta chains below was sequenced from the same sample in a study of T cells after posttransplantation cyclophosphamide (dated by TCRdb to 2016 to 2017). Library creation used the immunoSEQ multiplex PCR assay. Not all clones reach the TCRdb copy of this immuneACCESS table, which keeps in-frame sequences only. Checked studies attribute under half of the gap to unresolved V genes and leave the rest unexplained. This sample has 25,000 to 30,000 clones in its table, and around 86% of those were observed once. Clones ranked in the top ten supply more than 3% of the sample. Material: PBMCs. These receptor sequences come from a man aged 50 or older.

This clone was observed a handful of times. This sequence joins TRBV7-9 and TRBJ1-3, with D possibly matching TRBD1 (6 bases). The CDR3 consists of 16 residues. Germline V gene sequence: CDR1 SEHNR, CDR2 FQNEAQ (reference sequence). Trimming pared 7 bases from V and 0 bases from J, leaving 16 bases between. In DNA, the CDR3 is TGTGCCAGCAACACTAATGACAGGATCTCTGGAAACACCATATATTTT. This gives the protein CASNTNDRISGNTIYF.

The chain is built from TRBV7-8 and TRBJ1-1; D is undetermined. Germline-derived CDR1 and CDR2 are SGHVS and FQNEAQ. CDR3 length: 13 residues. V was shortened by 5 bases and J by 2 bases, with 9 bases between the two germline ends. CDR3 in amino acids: CASSDYSNTEAFF. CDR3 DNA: TGTGCCAGCAGCGACTACAGTAACACTGAAGCTTTCTTT.

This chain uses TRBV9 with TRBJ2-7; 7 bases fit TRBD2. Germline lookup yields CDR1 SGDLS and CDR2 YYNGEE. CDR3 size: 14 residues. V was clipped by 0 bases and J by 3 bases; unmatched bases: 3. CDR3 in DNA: TGTGCCAGCAGCGTAGCTAGCGGAAACTACGAGCAGTACTTC. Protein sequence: CASSVASGNYEQYF.

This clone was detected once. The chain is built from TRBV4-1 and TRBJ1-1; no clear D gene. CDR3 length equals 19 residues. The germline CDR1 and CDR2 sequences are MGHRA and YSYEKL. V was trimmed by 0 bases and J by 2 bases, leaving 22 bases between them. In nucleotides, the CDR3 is TGCGCCAGCAGCCAAGAGGGCCCCGGCGTGAGAGTTTATAACACTGAAGCTTTCTTT. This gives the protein CASSQEGPGVRVYNTEAFF.

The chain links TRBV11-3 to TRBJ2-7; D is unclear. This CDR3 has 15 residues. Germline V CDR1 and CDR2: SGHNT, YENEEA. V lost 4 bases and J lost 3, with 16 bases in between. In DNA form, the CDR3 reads TGTGCCAGCAGCTCTGACACCGACCCGCTCTACGAGCAGTACTTC. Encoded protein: CASSSDTDPLYEQYF.

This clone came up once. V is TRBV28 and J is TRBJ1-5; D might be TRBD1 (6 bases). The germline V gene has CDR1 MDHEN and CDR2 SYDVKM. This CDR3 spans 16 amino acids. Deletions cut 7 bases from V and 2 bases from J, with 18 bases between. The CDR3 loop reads CASNRNRVTGNQPQHF. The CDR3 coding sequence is TGTGCCAGCAACAGAAACAGGGTTACCGGCAATCAGCCCCAGCATTTT.

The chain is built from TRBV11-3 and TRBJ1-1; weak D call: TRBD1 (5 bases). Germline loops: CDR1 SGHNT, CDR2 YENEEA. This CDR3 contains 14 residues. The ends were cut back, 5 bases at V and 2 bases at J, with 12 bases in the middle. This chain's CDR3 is CASSPRGSNTEAFF. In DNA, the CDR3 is TGTGCCAGCAGCCCGCGGGGGTCAAACACTGAAGCTTTCTTT.

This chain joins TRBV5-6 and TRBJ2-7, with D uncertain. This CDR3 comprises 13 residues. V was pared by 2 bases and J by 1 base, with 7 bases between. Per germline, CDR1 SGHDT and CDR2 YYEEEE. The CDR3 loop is CASSFLESYEQYF. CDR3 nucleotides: TGTGCCAGCAGCTTTCTAGAATCCTACGAGCAGTACTTC. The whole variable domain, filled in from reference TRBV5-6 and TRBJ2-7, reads DAGVTQSPTHLIKTRGQQVTLRCSPKSGHDTVSWYQQALGQGPQFIFQYYEEEERQRGNFPDRFSGHQFPNYSSELNVNALLLGDSALYLCASSFLESYEQYFGPGTRLTVT.

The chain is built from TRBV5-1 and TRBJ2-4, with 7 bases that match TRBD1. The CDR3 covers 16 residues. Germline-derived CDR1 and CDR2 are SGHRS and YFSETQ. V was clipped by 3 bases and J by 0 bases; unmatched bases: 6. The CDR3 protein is CASSYGQALAKNIQYF. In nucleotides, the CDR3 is TGCGCCAGCAGCTATGGACAGGCACTAGCCAAAAACATTCAGTACTTC.

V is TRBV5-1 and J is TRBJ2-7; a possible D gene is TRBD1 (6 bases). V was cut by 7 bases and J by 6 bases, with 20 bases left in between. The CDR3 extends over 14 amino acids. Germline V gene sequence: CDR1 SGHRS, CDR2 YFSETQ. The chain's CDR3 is CASRPRTDSSEQYF. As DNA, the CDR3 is TGCGCCAGCCGGCCGCGGACAGATAGTAGCGAGCAGTACTTC.

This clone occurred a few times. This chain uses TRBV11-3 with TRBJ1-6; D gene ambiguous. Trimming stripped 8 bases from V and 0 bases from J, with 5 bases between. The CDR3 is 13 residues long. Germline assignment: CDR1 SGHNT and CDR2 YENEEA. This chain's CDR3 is CASHNSYNSPLHF. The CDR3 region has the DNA TGTGCCAGCCACAACTCCTATAATTCACCCCTCCACTTT.

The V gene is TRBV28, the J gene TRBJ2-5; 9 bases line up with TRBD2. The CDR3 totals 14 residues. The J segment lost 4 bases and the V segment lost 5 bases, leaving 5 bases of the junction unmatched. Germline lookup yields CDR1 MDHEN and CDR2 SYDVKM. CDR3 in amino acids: CASSIRAGGETQYF. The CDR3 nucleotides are TGTGCCAGCAGTATTAGAGCGGGGGGAGAGACCCAGTACTTC.

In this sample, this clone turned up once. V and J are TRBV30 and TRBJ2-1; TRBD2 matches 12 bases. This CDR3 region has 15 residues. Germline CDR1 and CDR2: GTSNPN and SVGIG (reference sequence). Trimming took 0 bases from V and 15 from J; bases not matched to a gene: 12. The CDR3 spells CAWSVPRTSGNRRFF. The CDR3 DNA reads TGTGCCTGGAGTGTTCCCCGGACTAGCGGGAATCGGCGGTTCTTC.

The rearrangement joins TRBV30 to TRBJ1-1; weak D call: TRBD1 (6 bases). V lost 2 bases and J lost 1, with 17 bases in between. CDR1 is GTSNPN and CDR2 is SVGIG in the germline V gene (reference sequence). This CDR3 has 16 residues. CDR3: CAWSHQAGVGNTEAFF. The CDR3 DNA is TGTGCCTGGAGTCATCAAGCAGGGGTGGGGAACACTGAAGCTTTCTTT.

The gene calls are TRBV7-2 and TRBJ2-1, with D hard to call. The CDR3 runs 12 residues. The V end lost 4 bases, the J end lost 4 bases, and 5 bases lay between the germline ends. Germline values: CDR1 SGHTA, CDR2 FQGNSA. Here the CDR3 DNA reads TGTGCCAGCAGCTCACAGTACAATGAGCAGTTCTTC. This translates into CASSSQYNEQFF.

The CDR3 DNA reads TGTGCCAGCAGTTTCGAGACAGCAGATAGCAATCAGCCCCAGCATTTT. Protein sequence: CASSFETADSNQPQHF. The genes are TRBV28 and TRBJ1-5; D is perhaps TRBD1 (5 bases). Germline CDR1 MDHEN, CDR2 SYDVKM. The V end was cut by 3 bases, the J end by 0 bases, with 12 bases between. The CDR3 runs to 16 residues.

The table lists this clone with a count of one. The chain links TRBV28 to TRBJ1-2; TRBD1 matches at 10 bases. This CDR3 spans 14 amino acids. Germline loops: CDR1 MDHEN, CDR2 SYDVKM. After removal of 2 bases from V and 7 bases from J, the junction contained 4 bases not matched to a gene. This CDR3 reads CASSLGGTGVGYTF. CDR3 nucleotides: TGTGCCAGCAGTTTAGGGGGGACAGGGGTTGGCTACACCTTC.

In DNA, the CDR3 is TGTGCCAGCAGCTTAAAACAGGGGGCCGATGAGACCCAGTACTTC. Its protein product is CASSLKQGADETQYF. The rearrangement uses TRBV11-3 and TRBJ2-5; TRBD1 matches 9 bases. The CDR3 has 15 amino acids. CDR1 is SGHNT, CDR2 YENEEA, per germline. J lost 5 bases, V lost 2 bases, and 6 bases had no gene match.

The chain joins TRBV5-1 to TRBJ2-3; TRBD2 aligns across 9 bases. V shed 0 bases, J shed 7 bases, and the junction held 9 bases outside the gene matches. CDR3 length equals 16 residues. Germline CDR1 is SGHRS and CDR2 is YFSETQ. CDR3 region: CASSLEPSGTTNTQYF. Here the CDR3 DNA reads TGCGCCAGCAGCTTGGAACCTAGCGGGACTACCAATACGCAGTATTTT. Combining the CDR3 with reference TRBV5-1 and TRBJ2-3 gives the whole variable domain KAGVTQTPRYLIKTRGQQVTLSCSPISGHRSVSWYQQTPGQGLQFLFEYFSETQRNKGNFPGRFSGRQFSNSRSEMNVSTLELGDSALYLCASSLEPSGTTNTQYFGPGTRLTVL.

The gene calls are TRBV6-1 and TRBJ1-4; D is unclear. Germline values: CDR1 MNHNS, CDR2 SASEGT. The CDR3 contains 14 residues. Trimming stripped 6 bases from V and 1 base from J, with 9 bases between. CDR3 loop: CASRFVVTNEKLFF. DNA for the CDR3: TGTGCCAGCAGATTCGTTGTAACTAATGAAAAACTGTTTTTT.

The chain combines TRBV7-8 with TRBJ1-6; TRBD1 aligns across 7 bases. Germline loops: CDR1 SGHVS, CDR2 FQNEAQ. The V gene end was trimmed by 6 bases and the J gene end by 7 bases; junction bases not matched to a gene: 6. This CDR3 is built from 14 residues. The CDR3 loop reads CASRPGTVNSPLHF. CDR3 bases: TGTGCCAGCAGGCCCGGGACAGTGAATTCACCCCTCCACTTT.

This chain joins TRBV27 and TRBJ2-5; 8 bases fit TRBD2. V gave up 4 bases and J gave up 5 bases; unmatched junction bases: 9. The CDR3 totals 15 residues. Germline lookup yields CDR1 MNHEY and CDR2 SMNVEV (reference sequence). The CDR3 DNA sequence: TGTGCCAGCAGTTCCCCCGAGCGGGAGCGTGAGACCCAGTACTTC. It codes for CASSSPERERETQYF.

CDR3 protein: CASSLDGTGGKTTGFF. The CDR3, as DNA: TGCGCCAGCAGCTTGGATGGGACAGGGGGCAAGACCACGGGTTTCTTT. The V call is TRBV5-1, the J call TRBJ1-1; 12 bases agree with TRBD1. CDR3 length equals 16 residues. The germline V gene encodes CDR1 SGHRS and CDR2 YFSETQ. J was trimmed by 13 bases and V by 0 bases; bases with no gene match: 13.

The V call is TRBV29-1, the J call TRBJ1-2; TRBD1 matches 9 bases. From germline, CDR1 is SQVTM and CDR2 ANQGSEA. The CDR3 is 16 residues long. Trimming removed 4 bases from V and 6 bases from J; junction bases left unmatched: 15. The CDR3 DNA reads TGCAGCGTTGGTGAAAGGGATCTGACAGGGGGTGATGGCTACACCTTC. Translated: CSVGERDLTGGDGYTF.

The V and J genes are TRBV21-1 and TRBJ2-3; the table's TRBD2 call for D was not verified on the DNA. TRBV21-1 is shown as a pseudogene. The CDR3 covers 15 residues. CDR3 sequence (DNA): TGTGCCAGCAGCGCCTCGAGCGGGGGTACAGATACGCAGTATTTT. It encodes CASSASSGGTDTQYF.

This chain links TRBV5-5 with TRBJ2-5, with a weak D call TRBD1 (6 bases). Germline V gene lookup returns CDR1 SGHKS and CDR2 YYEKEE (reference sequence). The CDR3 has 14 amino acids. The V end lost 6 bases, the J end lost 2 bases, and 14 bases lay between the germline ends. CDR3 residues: CASKEQGLQETQYF. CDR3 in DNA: TGTGCCAGCAAGGAACAGGGTCTTCAAGAGACCCAGTACTTC.